In this sample, the clone carrying this TCR beta chain turned up once. Its antigen is unknown. Into CD45RA+ naive and CD45RA-negative memory subsets, the CD4+ cells were split. The assay was carried out at the deep level. The authors' processing: Junction-only sequences produced by ImmunoSEQ had no quality scores, so filtering differed. Measured with immunoSEQ multiplex PCR; TCRdb has only the in-frame clones, and not every one. V and J calls and clone size are those listed in that table; D and trimming were worked out from the DNA. The table lists approximately 1.5 million clones, 95% to 99% of them singletons. The sample comes from a study of shared clonotypes between healthy human individuals. Study results and limitations: Incompleteness in sorted-subset sequencing, despite large depth, was shown by rarefaction.

Sequencing was carried out using naive CD4+ T cells sorted from blood. Subset in this sample: CD45RA+ positively selected. The sequence was collected from a man aged 25 to 40 in good health.

CDR3 amino acids: CASSPHGTGPTGELFF. In DNA, the CDR3 is TGTGCCAGCAGCCCCCACGGGACAGGGCCCACCGGGGAGCTGTTTTTT. The chain uses TRBV9 and TRBJ2-2; 9 positions match TRBD1. Germline CDR1 and CDR2: SGDLS and YYNGEE. The CDR3 sequence is 16 residues long. V lost 4 bases, J lost 4 bases, and 8 bases stayed unmatched.